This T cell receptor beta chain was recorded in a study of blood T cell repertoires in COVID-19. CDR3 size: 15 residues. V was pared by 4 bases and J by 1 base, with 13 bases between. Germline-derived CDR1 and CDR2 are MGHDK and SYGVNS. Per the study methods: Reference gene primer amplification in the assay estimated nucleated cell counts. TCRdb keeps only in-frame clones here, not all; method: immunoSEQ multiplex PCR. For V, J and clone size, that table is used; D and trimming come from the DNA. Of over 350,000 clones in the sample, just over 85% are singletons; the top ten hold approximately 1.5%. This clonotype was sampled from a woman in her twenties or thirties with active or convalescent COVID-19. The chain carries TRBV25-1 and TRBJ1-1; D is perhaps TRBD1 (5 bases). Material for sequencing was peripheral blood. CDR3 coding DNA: TGTGCCAGCAGTGGAGGGACGGGAGGGAACACTGAAGCTTTCTTT. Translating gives CASSGGTGGNTEAFF.